Below are 14 T cell receptor beta chains sequenced from a single sample in a study of T cell responses to AZD1222 COVID-19 vaccine. Produced via immunoSEQ multiplex PCR; TCRdb's table is partial and in-frame only. The table has roughly 200,000 clones, approximately 90% seen once. The sequencing here drew on peripheral blood, taken 28 days after the second AZD1222 dose. The receptors come from an adult who received the AZD1222 COVID-19 vaccine.

The rearrangement joins TRBV27 to TRBJ2-7; 9 bases line up with TRBD1. J gave up 7 bases and V 2 bases, and 6 bases lay outside the gene matches. Germline loops: CDR1 MNHEY, CDR2 SMNVEV (reference sequence). The length of the CDR3 is 14 residues. This CDR3 is CASSLEQGAREQYF. CDR3 DNA sequence: TGTGCCAGCAGTTTAGAACAGGGGGCGAGGGAGCAGTACTTC.

The V gene is TRBV6-5, the J gene TRBJ1-1; 8 bases map to TRBD1. The germline CDR1 and CDR2 sequences are MNHEY and SVGAGI. The CDR3 is 15 residues long. The J segment lost 1 base and the V segment lost 6 bases, leaving 7 bases of the junction unmatched. The CDR3 nucleotides read TGTGCCAGCAGGTACCGACAGGGGAAGAACACTGAAGCTTTCTTT. Translated: CASRYRQGKNTEAFF.

The chain has TRBV7-3 and TRBJ2-1; D is undetermined. This CDR3 is built from 11 residues. V was cut by 2 bases and J by 7 bases, with 3 bases left in between. Germline lookup yields CDR1 SGHTA and CDR2 FQGTGA. The DNA of the CDR3 is TGTGCCAGCAGCTTAGGGAATGAGCAGTTCTTC. It is translated as CASSLGNEQFF.

V is TRBV27 and J is TRBJ2-1, with D perhaps TRBD2 (7 bases). V was pared by 8 bases and J by 5 bases, with 10 bases between. CDR1 and CDR2 from the germline V gene are MNHEY and SMNVEV (reference sequence). There are 12 residues in the CDR3. CDR3 loop: CASAGADNEQFF. Here the CDR3 DNA reads TGTGCCAGCGCGGGGGCAGACAATGAGCAGTTCTTC.

This sequence joins TRBV2 and TRBJ1-6, with D possibly being TRBD1 (5 bases). In germline, CDR1 is SNHLY, CDR2 FYNNEI. The CDR3 is 18 residues long. Trimming removed 2 bases at V and 2 bases at J, with 16 bases between. The CDR3 sequence is CASSEWGQGITYNSPLHF. Here the CDR3 DNA reads TGTGCCAGCAGTGAATGGGGTCAGGGAATCACCTATAATTCACCCCTCCACTTT.

The chain employs TRBV3-1 (or the pseudogene TRBV3-2) and TRBJ2-7; D is unclear. The CDR3 sequence is 11 residues long. The V end was cut by 6 bases, the J end by 5 bases, with 8 bases between. Germline values: CDR1 LGHDT, CDR2 YNNKEL (reference sequence). The CDR3 DNA reads as TGTGCCAGCAGGGCCACGCACGAGCAGTACTTC. It encodes CASRATHEQYF.

The rearrangement uses TRBV7-2 and TRBJ1-5, with 9 nucleotides matching TRBD1. The CDR3 is made up of 15 amino acids. In germline, CDR1 is SGHTA, CDR2 FQGNSA. V lost 5 bases and J lost 5; bases outside the gene matches: 7. The CDR3 DNA reads as TGTGCCAGCAGCCCGCGGACAGGGGTCGATCAGCCCCAGCATTTT. Amino acids: CASSPRTGVDQPQHF. Looking up the rest from reference TRBV7-2 and TRBJ1-5 gives the full variable domain: GAGVSQSPSNKVTEKGKDVELRCDPISGHTALYWYRQSLGQGLEFLIYFQGNSAPDKSGLPSDRFSAERTGGSVSTLTIQRTQQEDSAVYLCASSPRTGVDQPQHFGDGTRLSIL.

The chain carries TRBV5-1 and TRBJ2-3; D possibly corresponds to TRBD1 (5 bases). Looked up from germline, CDR1 is SGHRS and CDR2 is YFSETQ. This CDR3 comprises 16 residues. V was shortened by 0 bases and J by 1 base, with 12 bases between the two germline ends. The CDR3 loop reads CASSLDQGSGTDTQYF. As DNA, the CDR3 is TGCGCCAGCAGCTTGGATCAGGGATCCGGCACAGATACGCAGTATTTT. The entire variable domain, with the rest obtained from reference TRBV5-1 and TRBJ2-3, is as follows: KAGVTQTPRYLIKTRGQQVTLSCSPISGHRSVSWYQQTPGQGLQFLFEYFSETQRNKGNFPGRFSGRQFSNSRSEMNVSTLELGDSALYLCASSLDQGSGTDTQYFGPGTRLTVL.

The chain is built from TRBV5-5 and TRBJ1-2; D is perhaps TRBD1 (6 bases). Germline assignment: CDR1 SGHKS and CDR2 YYEKEE (reference sequence). V shed 4 bases and J shed 4 bases, with 11 bases lying between them. The CDR3 contains 13 residues. CDR3 residues: CASSRDRSYGYTF. CDR3 bases: TGTGCCAGCAGCCGTGACAGGAGCTATGGCTACACCTTC.

J is TRBJ1-4 and V is TRBV2; a weak D match, TRBD1 (6 bases). V lost 5 bases to trimming and J lost 13 bases, with 11 bases between them. The CDR3 is 11 amino acids. Germline loops: CDR1 SNHLY, CDR2 FYNNEI. CDR3: CASSRTDRLFF. The CDR3, as DNA: TGTGCCAGCAGTCGGACAGATAGACTGTTTTTT.

V is TRBV27 and J is TRBJ2-1; D possibly corresponds to TRBD2 (7 bases). Germline V gives CDR1 MNHEY, CDR2 SMNVEV (reference sequence). This CDR3 has 14 amino acids. The V and J ends lost 2 bases and 9 bases respectively, with 14 bases between them. CDR3 amino acids: CASSLRGARVEQFF. The CDR3 DNA is TGTGCCAGCAGTTTACGGGGGGCCAGGGTTGAGCAGTTCTTC.

The rearrangement joins TRBV19 to TRBJ2-1; TRBD1 matches 11 bases. V shed 7 bases, J shed 13 bases, and the junction held 12 bases outside the gene matches. This CDR3 has 14 amino acids. Germline CDR1 reads LNHDA; CDR2 reads SQIVND (reference sequence). CDR3 DNA sequence: TGTGCCAGTAAAGGGACAGGGGGATCGATCCTACAGTTCTTC. This codes for CASKGTGGSILQFF.

This chain connects TRBV12-3 or TRBV12-4 to TRBJ2-7; D unresolved. The CDR3 runs 11 residues. With 4 bases removed from V and 3 bases from J, the gap between germline ends came to 4 bases. CDR3 loop: CASSSYYEQYF. DNA of the CDR3: TGTGCCAGCAGTTCCTACTACGAGCAGTACTTC.

This chain uses TRBV7-2 with TRBJ2-5, with 11 positions matching TRBD1. V gave up 1 base and J gave up 5 bases; unmatched junction bases: 3. From germline, CDR1 is SGHTA and CDR2 FQGNSA. The CDR3 length is 15 residues. This CDR3 is CASSLVGTGGETQYF. The CDR3 nucleotides read TGTGCCAGCAGCTTAGTAGGGACAGGGGGGGAGACCCAGTACTTC.